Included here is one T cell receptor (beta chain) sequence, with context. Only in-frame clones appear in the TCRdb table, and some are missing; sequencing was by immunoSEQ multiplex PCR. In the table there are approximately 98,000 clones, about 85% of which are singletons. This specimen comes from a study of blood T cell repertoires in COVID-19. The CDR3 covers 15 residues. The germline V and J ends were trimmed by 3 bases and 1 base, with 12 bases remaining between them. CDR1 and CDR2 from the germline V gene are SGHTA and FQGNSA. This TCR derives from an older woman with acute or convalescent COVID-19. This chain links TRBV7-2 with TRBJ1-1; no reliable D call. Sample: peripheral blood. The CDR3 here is CASSFNGGWNTEAFF. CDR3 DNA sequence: TGTGCCAGCAGCTTTAACGGAGGCTGGAACACTGAAGCTTTCTTT.